This T cell receptor beta chain was sequenced during a study of blood T cell repertoires in COVID-19. Study-level information: T cells, B-cell-depleted T cells, or PBMCs supplied cDNA or gDNA.

Deletions cut 5 bases from V and 0 bases from J, with 8 bases between. The CDR3 loop spans 14 amino acids. Germline-derived CDR1 and CDR2 are SGHVS and FQNEAQ. The method was immunoSEQ multiplex PCR; TCRdb's version includes in-frame clones alone and lacks a portion of them. The table shows 150,000 to 200,000 clones, with roughly 85% occurring only once. The source is a human donor with acute or convalescent COVID-19. The donor label of this sample is uncertain. Sequencing was done on a sample of peripheral blood. The V gene is TRBV7-8, the J gene TRBJ1-5; D is possibly TRBD1 (6 bases). CDR3 nucleotides: TGTGCCAGCAGCGGACAGTTTAGCAATCAGCCCCAGCATTTT. It encodes CASSGQFSNQPQHF.